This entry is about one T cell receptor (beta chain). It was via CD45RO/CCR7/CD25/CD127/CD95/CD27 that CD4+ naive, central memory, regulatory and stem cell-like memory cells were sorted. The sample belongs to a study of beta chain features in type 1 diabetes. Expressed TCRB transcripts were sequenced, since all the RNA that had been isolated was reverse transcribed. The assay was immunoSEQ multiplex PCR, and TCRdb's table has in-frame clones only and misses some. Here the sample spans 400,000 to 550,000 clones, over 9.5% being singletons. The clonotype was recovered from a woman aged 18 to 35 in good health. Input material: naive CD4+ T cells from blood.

The CDR3 DNA reads as TGCAGCGTTGAAATCCCACAGGGATACTATGGCTACACCTTC. Protein product: CSVEIPQGYYGYTF. V and J are TRBV29-1 and TRBJ1-2; D may be TRBD1 (6 bases). Germline V lookup: CDR1 SQVTM, CDR2 ANQGSEA. The germline V and J ends were trimmed by 2 bases and 3 bases, with 13 bases remaining between them. CDR3 length: 14 residues.